These 29 T cell receptor beta chains share one sample of origin, sequenced in a study of blood T cell repertoires in COVID-19 (TCRdb year 2020). The library was built by means of the immunoSEQ multiplex PCR assay. TCRdb took over this immuneACCESS table, retaining in-frame rearrangements with V and J assigned. Such tables are incomplete; in checked studies, under half of the missing clones stem from an unresolved V gene, and the remainder is unexplained. The sample table records approximately 40,000 clones; 85% to 90% of these occur just once. The top ten clonotypes cover about 4% of the sample. The specimen sequenced was peripheral blood. The receptors derive from a man between 35 and 55 years old with COVID-19, enrolled during active disease.

The chain has TRBV5-6 and TRBJ1-3; D is undetermined. V was pared by 2 bases and J by 0 bases, with 9 bases between. This CDR3 comprises 15 residues. The germline V gene has CDR1 SGHDT and CDR2 YYEEEE. This chain's CDR3 is CASSFDWSSGNTIYF. Here the CDR3 DNA reads TGTGCCAGCAGCTTCGACTGGAGCTCTGGAAACACCATATATTTT.

The sample holds a few counts of this clone. The chain joins TRBV19 to TRBJ1-3; 7 nucleotides align to TRBD1. The germline V gene encodes CDR1 LNHDA and CDR2 SQIVND (reference sequence). The CDR3 sequence is 16 residues long. With 5 bases clipped from V and 0 bases from J, the junction kept 7 bases outside the gene matches. DNA of the CDR3: TGTGCCAGTAGTCCGCCGACAGGGCACTCTGGAAACACCATATATTTT. It codes for CASSPPTGHSGNTIYF.

The chain couples TRBV19 to TRBJ1-5; maybe TRBD1 (5 bases). The CDR3 totals 14 residues. Germline assignment: CDR1 LNHDA and CDR2 SQIVND (reference sequence). V lost 8 bases, J lost 0 bases, and 11 bases lay in between. Here the CDR3 reads CASAATDSNQPQHF. The CDR3 DNA follows: TGTGCCAGTGCAGCGACAGATAGCAATCAGCCCCAGCATTTT.

V is TRBV11-2 and J is TRBJ1-4; 8 bases map to TRBD1. V was clipped by 5 bases and J by 10 bases; unmatched bases: 9. From germline, CDR1 is SGHAT and CDR2 FQNNGV. The CDR3 is made up of 14 amino acids. The CDR3 coding sequence is TGTGCCAGCAGCCTTTCCGGGACAGGCGGAAAACTGTTTTTT. As protein: CASSLSGTGGKLFF.

The chain has TRBV28 and TRBJ1-2; 7 bases are a match to TRBD1. CDR1 and CDR2 (germline): MDHEN, SYDVKM. The ends lost 3 bases at V and 5 bases at J; junction bases unmatched: 6. The CDR3 runs 14 residues. CDR3 loop: CASSLGDSTYGYTF. CDR3 bases: TGTGCCAGCAGTTTGGGGGACAGTACATATGGCTACACCTTC.

CDR3 bases: TGTGCCAGCAGGGAGAACAGGGTGGGCGAAAAACTGTTTTTT. Its translation: CASRENRVGEKLFF. This chain connects TRBV7-8 to TRBJ1-4; D perhaps matches TRBD1 (6 bases). The germline V gene encodes CDR1 SGHVS and CDR2 FQNEAQ. This CDR3 comprises 14 residues. V was shortened by 6 bases and J by 8 bases, with 16 bases between the two germline ends.

The chain employs TRBV5-1 and TRBJ2-2; D call uncertain. Looked up from germline, CDR1 is SGHRS and CDR2 is YFSETQ. Trimming pared 1 base from V and 4 bases from J, leaving 8 bases between. The CDR3 covers 14 residues. CDR3 coding DNA: TGCGCCAGCAGCTTGAGCCAGGTCACCGGGGAGCTGTTTTTT. It yields the protein CASSLSQVTGELFF.

The V and J genes are TRBV18 and TRBJ2-4, with a weak D call TRBD1 (5 bases). The germline V gene encodes CDR1 KGHSH and CDR2 LQKENI. The ends were cut back, 6 bases at V and 0 bases at J, with 18 bases in the middle. The CDR3 consists of 17 residues. CDR3 DNA: TGTGCCAGCTCTCCCCAGACAGTCTCTCTAGCCAAAAACATTCAGTACTTC. Residues: CASSPQTVSLAKNIQYF.

V and J are TRBV19 and TRBJ1-5, with D tentatively TRBD1 (5 bases). CDR1 is LNHDA and CDR2 is SQIVND in the germline V gene (reference sequence). Deletions cut 4 bases from V and 7 bases from J, with 23 bases between. The CDR3 extends over 17 amino acids. CDR3 nucleotides: TGTGCCAGTAGTACTCCCCCGATGGGGGGTGGACGACAGCCCCAGCATTTT. It encodes CASSTPPMGGGRQPQHF.

V and J are TRBV7-2 and TRBJ2-2; a possible D gene is TRBD2 (7 bases). This CDR3 is built from 14 residues. Germline V gene sequence: CDR1 SGHTA, CDR2 FQGNSA. V lost 1 base and J lost 6, with 9 bases in between. For the CDR3, the DNA is TGTGCCAGCAGCTTAGGGGGGGGCGCCGGGGAGCTGTTTTTT. Translation: CASSLGGGAGELFF. Complete variable domain (other parts from reference TRBV7-2 and TRBJ2-2): GAGVSQSPSNKVTEKGKDVELRCDPISGHTALYWYRQSLGQGLEFLIYFQGNSAPDKSGLPSDRFSAERTGGSVSTLTIQRTQQEDSAVYLCASSLGGGAGELFFGEGSRLTVL.

The genes are TRBV20-1 and TRBJ2-5; possibly TRBD2 for D (5 bases). This CDR3 is 11 amino acids long. Germline V CDR1 and CDR2: DFQATT, SNEGSKA (reference sequence). This chain's CDR3 is CSGLIQETQYF. DNA of the CDR3: TGCAGCGGACTGATCCAAGAGACCCAGTACTTC.

The rearrangement links TRBV5-1 to TRBJ2-5; TRBD2 matches at 8 bases. Trimming removed 0 bases from V and 5 bases from J; junction bases left unmatched: 3. Germline lookup yields CDR1 SGHRS and CDR2 YFSETQ. This CDR3 is 14 amino acids long. In DNA, the CDR3 is TGCGCCAGCAGCTTGGTAATAGCGGGGGAGACCCAGTACTTC. Translation: CASSLVIAGETQYF.

The rearrangement joins TRBV5-1 to TRBJ1-6; maybe TRBD1 (6 bases). Germline V gene lookup returns CDR1 SGHRS and CDR2 YFSETQ. The CDR3 runs 14 residues. Between the trimmed V and J ends, which lost 0 bases and 5 bases, there was a span of 6 bases. CDR3 loop: CASSLGTDNSPLHF. The CDR3 coding sequence is TGCGCCAGCAGCTTGGGGACAGATAATTCACCCCTCCACTTT.

The chain uses TRBV6-5 and TRBJ2-7; TRBD1 agrees at 10 bases. Per the germline V gene, CDR1 is MNHEY and CDR2 is SVGAGI. Trimming cost V 6 bases and J 2 bases; bases outside gene matches: 4. CDR3 length: 14 residues. The CDR3 DNA follows: TGTGCCAGCAGACTGGGGACAGGGGCCTACGAGCAGTACTTC. This codes for CASRLGTGAYEQYF.

This rearrangement joins TRBV5-1 to TRBJ1-6; TRBD1 matches 7 bases. V was pared by 2 bases and J by 7 bases, with 9 bases of the junction left unmatched. The CDR3 loop spans 16 amino acids. CDR1 and CDR2 from the germline V gene are SGHRS and YFSETQ. Here the CDR3 reads CASSLRDSSINSPLHF. CDR3 bases: TGCGCCAGCAGCTTAAGGGACAGCTCAATAAATTCACCCCTCCACTTT. The full variable domain, its missing parts supplied by reference TRBV5-1 and TRBJ1-6, is KAGVTQTPRYLIKTRGQQVTLSCSPISGHRSVSWYQQTPGQGLQFLFEYFSETQRNKGNFPGRFSGRQFSNSRSEMNVSTLELGDSALYLCASSLRDSSINSPLHFGNGTRLTVT.

The chain joins TRBV5-1 to TRBJ1-1, with D possibly being TRBD1 (5 bases). There are 14 residues in the CDR3. The germline CDR1 and CDR2 sequences are SGHRS and YFSETQ. The V end lost 2 bases, the J end lost 4 bases, and 12 bases lay between the germline ends. The CDR3 protein is CASSFGGAVTEAFF. In nucleotides, the CDR3 is TGCGCCAGCAGCTTCGGGGGAGCGGTCACTGAAGCTTTCTTT.

This rearrangement joins TRBV28 to TRBJ1-1; D remains ambiguous. Looked up from germline, CDR1 is MDHEN and CDR2 is SYDVKM. The CDR3 has 15 amino acids. Trimming took 7 bases from V and 0 from J, leaving 15 bases between them. Here the CDR3 DNA reads TGTGCCAGCACCCGCACGGGAATAATGAACACTGAAGCTTTCTTT. Residues: CASTRTGIMNTEAFF. Filled out from reference TRBV28 and TRBJ1-1, the complete variable domain reads DVKVTQSSRYLVKRTGEKVFLECVQDMDHENMFWYRQDPGLGLRLIYFSYDVKMKEKGDIPEGYSVSREKKERFSLILESASTNQTSMYLCASTRTGIMNTEAFFGQGTRLTVV.

This chain joins TRBV3-1 (or the pseudogene TRBV3-2) and TRBJ1-6, with D maybe TRBD1 (5 bases). Germline CDR1 LGHDT, CDR2 YNNKEL (reference sequence). CDR3 length: 15 amino acids. The V gene lost 1 base and the J gene lost 8 bases, with 12 bases spanning the gap. CDR3 coding DNA: TGTGCCAGCAGCCAAGCGGGACTGCTCGATTCACCCCTCCACTTT. This gives the protein CASSQAGLLDSPLHF.

The chain has TRBV28 and TRBJ2-4, with 7 bases that match TRBD2. The CDR3 covers 11 residues. The J segment lost 6 bases and the V segment lost 11 bases, leaving 4 bases of the junction unmatched. From germline, CDR1 is MDHEN and CDR2 SYDVKM. In nucleotides, the CDR3 is TGTGCCGCCAGGGAGGGAAACATTCAGTACTTC. Its translation: CAAREGNIQYF.

The chain uses TRBV10-2 and TRBJ2-7, with unresolved D. The germline gives CDR1 WSHSY, CDR2 SAAADI. The V end lost 6 bases, the J end lost 4 bases, and 7 bases lay between the germline ends. This CDR3 comprises 11 residues. The CDR3 here is CASREIYEQYF. In nucleotides, the CDR3 is TGCGCCAGCAGGGAGATATACGAGCAGTACTTC.

V and J are TRBV9 and TRBJ1-4; no firm D call. Germline values: CDR1 SGDLS, CDR2 YYNGEE. The CDR3 consists of 14 residues. Trimming stripped 4 bases from V and 6 bases from J, with 13 bases between. CDR3 DNA: TGTGCCAGCAGCCCCGGAGGAGGATATGAAAAACTGTTTTTT. Amino acid sequence: CASSPGGGYEKLFF.

The chain couples TRBV12-3 or TRBV12-4 to TRBJ2-7; D possibly corresponds to TRBD2 (6 bases). The CDR3 length is 13 residues. Trimming left V 4 bases short and J 6 bases short, with 13 bases between. CDR3 DNA sequence: TGTGCCAGCAGTTCCGGATCCGGGGGCGAGCAGTACTTC. Translating it yields CASSSGSGGEQYF.

The V call is TRBV23-1, the J call TRBJ2-6; 8 positions match TRBD1. TRBV23-1 is placed among ORFs of uncertain function. V lost 0 bases and J lost 0; bases outside the gene matches: 10. The CDR3 has 20 residues. The CDR3 coding sequence is TGCGCCAGCAGTCAATCCGTGGCAGGGGGCCCCTACTCTGGGGCCAACGTCCTGACTTTC. This sequence encodes CASSQSVAGGPYSGANVLTF.

This clone was recorded only once. The CDR3 protein is CASSAHRGLSRTEAFF. CDR3 nucleotides: TGTGCCAGCAGCGCTCACAGGGGATTGTCGAGGACTGAAGCTTTCTTT. J is TRBJ1-1 and V is TRBV7-8, with 7 bases identical to TRBD1. This CDR3 contains 16 residues. V shed 5 bases and J 5 bases; nucleotides not matched to a gene: 14. Germline V lookup: CDR1 SGHVS, CDR2 FQNEAQ.

The chain links TRBV24-1 to TRBJ2-3, with D possibly matching TRBD2 (6 bases). Germline V gene lookup returns CDR1 KGHDR and CDR2 SFDVKD. Trimming removed 3 bases at V and 4 bases at J, with 19 bases between. The CDR3 covers 17 residues. CDR3: CATSDPATGSGPDTQYF. The CDR3 nucleotides are TGTGCCACCAGTGATCCCGCCACGGGGAGCGGGCCAGATACGCAGTATTTT.

V gene TRBV5-1 combines with J gene TRBJ2-3; 9 positions agree with TRBD2. CDR1 is SGHRS, CDR2 YFSETQ, per germline. The CDR3 runs 16 residues. Losses at the gene ends were 4 bases for V and 6 bases for J; bases not matched to a gene: 12. The CDR3 sequence: CASSRQGSGSSDTQYF. The DNA of the CDR3 is TGCGCCAGCAGCCGACAAGGTAGCGGGAGTTCCGATACGCAGTATTTT.

This sequence joins TRBV9 and TRBJ2-5; tentative D call: TRBD2 (6 bases). CDR1 SGDLS and CDR2 YYNGEE come from the germline V gene. The CDR3 spans 15 residues. The V and J ends lost 0 bases and 1 base respectively, with 10 bases between them. The CDR3, as DNA: TGTGCCAGCAGCGTAGCCGGGGGACTCCAAGAGACCCAGTACTTC. Protein product: CASSVAGGLQETQYF.

CDR3: CASSLRGFNYGYTF. CDR3 DNA: TGTGCCAGCAGTTTAAGGGGTTTTAACTATGGCTACACCTTC. V usage is TRBV28 and J usage is TRBJ1-2; TRBD1 might be the D (5 bases). This CDR3 comprises 14 residues. Germline V gives CDR1 MDHEN, CDR2 SYDVKM. The germline V and J ends were trimmed by 2 bases and 1 base, with 8 bases remaining between them.

This clone occurred once. The chain uses TRBV7-6 and TRBJ2-5; 13 bases agree with TRBD2. The CDR3 runs to 15 residues. V gave up 4 bases and J gave up 4 bases; unmatched junction bases: 3. Germline-derived CDR1 and CDR2 are SGHVS and FNYEAQ. The CDR3 reads CASSWGTSGAETQYF. CDR3 DNA: TGTGCCAGCAGCTGGGGGACTAGCGGGGCAGAGACCCAGTACTTC.